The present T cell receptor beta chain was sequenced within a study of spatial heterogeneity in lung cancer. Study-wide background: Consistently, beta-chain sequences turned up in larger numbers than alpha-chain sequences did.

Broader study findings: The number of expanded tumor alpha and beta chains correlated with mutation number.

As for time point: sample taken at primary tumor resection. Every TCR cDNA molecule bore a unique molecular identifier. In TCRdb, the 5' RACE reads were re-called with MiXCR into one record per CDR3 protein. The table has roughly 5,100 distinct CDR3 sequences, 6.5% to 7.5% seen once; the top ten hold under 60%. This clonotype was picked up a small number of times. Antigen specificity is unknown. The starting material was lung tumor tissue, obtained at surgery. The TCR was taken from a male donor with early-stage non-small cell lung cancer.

The CDR3 reads CASSYGTGGTETQYF. In DNA form, the CDR3 reads TGTGCCAGCAGTTACGGGACAGGGGGAACAGAGACCCAGTACTTC. The chain couples TRBV2 to TRBJ2-5, with TRBD1 identical over 11 bases. Germline V gene sequence: CDR1 SNHLY, CDR2 FYNNEI. The CDR3 totals 15 residues. V gave up 5 bases and J gave up 4 bases; unmatched junction bases: 6.